This paragraph reports one TCR beta chain. Its antigen remains unidentified. Germline V CDR1 and CDR2: SNHLY, FYNNEI. V shed 1 base and J shed 6 bases, with 18 bases lying between them. This CDR3 is 16 amino acids long. The sample comes from a study of cytomegalovirus exposure and HLA in healthy donors. Whole-study context: In an earlier analysis, 117 million unique TCR beta sequences were found from some 180 million T cells. Clustering assigned about 79% of the approximately 430 genotyped donors to the Caucasian-associated ancestry cluster.

The PCR employed 60 Vbeta primers together with 13 Jbeta primers. Assay used: immunoSEQ multiplex PCR; TCRdb lists only in-frame clones, some missing. There are 200,000 or so clones in the sample; 82% occur only once, and approximately 0.74% lies in the top ten. Findings and caveats of the study: Later on, a genetic analysis was performed. It linked a missense variant in DCLRE1C with V- and J-gene trimming of TCR beta. Immune exposure information available was restricted to CMV serostatus.

V gene TRBV2 combines with J gene TRBJ2-5; a possible D gene is TRBD1 (5 bases). The sequence derives from a woman in her late teens or twenties in good health and CMV-seronegative. Sequencing was done on a sample of PBMCs. The CDR3 region is CASSEEWGPLRKTQYF. In DNA, the CDR3 is TGTGCCAGCAGTGAAGAATGGGGCCCCTTACGCAAGACCCAGTACTTC.